Listed here is a single TCR beta chain. The target antigen is unknown. Assay used: immunoSEQ multiplex PCR; TCRdb lists only in-frame clones, some missing. The sample lists about 56,000 clones; nearly 80% were seen once. Germline CDR1 and CDR2: LGHDT and YNNKEL (reference sequence). V lost 1 base, J lost 4 bases, and 7 bases lay in between. The CDR3 runs 13 residues. This sample was taken from a study of T cell responses to AZD1222 COVID-19 vaccine. Study conclusions and caveats: Mostly white British, mostly female donors; authors suggested clonal diversity may be underestimated.

This TCR came from an adult who received the AZD1222 COVID-19 vaccine. The sequencing used peripheral blood, collected 28 days after the second AZD1222 dose. The chain links TRBV3-1 (or the pseudogene TRBV3-2) to TRBJ1-2; D remains ambiguous. CDR3 DNA sequence: TGTGCCAGCAGCCAAGGTCGGGGCTATGGCTACACCTTC. This sequence encodes CASSQGRGYGYTF.